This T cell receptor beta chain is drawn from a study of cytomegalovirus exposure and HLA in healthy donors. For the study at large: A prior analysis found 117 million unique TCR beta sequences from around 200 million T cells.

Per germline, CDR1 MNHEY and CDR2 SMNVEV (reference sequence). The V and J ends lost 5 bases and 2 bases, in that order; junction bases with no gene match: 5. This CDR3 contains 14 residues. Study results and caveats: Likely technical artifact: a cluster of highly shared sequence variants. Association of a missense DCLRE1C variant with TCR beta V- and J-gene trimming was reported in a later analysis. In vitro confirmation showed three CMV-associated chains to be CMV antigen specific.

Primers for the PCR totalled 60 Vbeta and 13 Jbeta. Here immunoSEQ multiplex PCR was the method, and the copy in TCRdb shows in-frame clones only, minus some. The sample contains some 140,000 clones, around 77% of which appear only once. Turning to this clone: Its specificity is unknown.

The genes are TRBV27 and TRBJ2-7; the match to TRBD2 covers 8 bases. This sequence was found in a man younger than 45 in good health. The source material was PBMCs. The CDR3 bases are TGTGCCAGCAGTCCAGCCGGGGGGGCCTACGAGCAGTACTTC. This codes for CASSPAGGAYEQYF.